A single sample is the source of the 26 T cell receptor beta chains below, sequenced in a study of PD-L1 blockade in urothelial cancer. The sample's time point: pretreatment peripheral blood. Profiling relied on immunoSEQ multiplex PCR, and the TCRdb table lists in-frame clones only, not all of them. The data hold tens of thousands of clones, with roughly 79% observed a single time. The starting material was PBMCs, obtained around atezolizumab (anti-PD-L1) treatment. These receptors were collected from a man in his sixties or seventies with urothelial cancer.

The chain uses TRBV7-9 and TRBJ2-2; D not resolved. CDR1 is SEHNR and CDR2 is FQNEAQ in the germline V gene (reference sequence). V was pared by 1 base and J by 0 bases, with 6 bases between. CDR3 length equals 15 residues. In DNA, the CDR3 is TGTGCCAGCAGCTTAGGCGTCGCGAACACCGGGGAGCTGTTTTTT. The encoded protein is CASSLGVANTGELFF.

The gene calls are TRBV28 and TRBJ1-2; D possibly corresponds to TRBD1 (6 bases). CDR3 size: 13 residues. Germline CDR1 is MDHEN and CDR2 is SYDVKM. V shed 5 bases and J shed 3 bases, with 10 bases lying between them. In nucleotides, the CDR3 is TGTGCCAGCAGTAAACAGGGCCACTATGGCTACACCTTC. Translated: CASSKQGHYGYTF.

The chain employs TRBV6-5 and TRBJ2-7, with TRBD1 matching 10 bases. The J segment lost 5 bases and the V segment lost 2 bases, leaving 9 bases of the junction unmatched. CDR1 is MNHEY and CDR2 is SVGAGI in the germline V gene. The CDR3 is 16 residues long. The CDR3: CASSYGLRTGGHEQYF. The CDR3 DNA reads TGTGCCAGCAGTTACGGCCTTAGGACAGGGGGTCACGAGCAGTACTTC.

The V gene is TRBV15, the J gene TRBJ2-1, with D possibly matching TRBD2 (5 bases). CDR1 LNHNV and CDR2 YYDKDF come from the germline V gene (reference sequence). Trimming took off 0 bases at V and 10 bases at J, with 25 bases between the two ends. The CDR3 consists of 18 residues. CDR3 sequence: CATSRELVSGTDLREQFF. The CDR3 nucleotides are TGTGCCACCAGCAGAGAGCTTGTAAGCGGAACCGACCTGCGGGAGCAGTTCTTC.

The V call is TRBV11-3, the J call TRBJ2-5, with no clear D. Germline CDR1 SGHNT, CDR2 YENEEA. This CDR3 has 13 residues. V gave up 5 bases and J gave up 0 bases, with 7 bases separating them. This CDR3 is CASSDGYQETQYF. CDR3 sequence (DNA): TGTGCCAGCAGCGACGGGTACCAAGAGACCCAGTACTTC.

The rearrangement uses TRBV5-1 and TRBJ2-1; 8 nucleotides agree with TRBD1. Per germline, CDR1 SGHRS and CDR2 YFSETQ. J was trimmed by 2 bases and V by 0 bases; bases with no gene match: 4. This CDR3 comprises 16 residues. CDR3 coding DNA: TGCGCCAGCAGCTTGGGTTACAGGGGGGCCTACAATGAGCAGTTCTTC. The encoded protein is CASSLGYRGAYNEQFF.

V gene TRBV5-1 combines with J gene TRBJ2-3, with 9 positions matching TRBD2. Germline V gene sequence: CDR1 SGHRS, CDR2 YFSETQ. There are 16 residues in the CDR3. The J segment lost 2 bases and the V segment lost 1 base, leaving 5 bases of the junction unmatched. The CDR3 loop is CASSLQGTSPTDTQYF. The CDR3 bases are TGCGCCAGCAGCTTGCAGGGGACTAGCCCCACAGATACGCAGTATTTT. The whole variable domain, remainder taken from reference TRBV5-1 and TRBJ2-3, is KAGVTQTPRYLIKTRGQQVTLSCSPISGHRSVSWYQQTPGQGLQFLFEYFSETQRNKGNFPGRFSGRQFSNSRSEMNVSTLELGDSALYLCASSLQGTSPTDTQYFGPGTRLTVL.

CDR3 protein: CASSSAHRGPNEQFF. The CDR3, as DNA: TGTGCCAGCAGTTCCGCCCATAGGGGCCCCAATGAGCAGTTCTTC. The chain employs TRBV6-7 and TRBJ2-1; a possible D gene is TRBD1 (5 bases). TRBV6-7 is marked as an open reading frame, function uncertain. Trimming left V 4 bases short and J 6 bases short, with 16 bases between. This CDR3 has 15 residues.

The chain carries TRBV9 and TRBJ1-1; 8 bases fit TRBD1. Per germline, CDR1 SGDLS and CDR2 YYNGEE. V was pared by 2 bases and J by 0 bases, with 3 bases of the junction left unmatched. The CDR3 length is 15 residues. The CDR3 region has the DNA TGTGCCAGCAGCGTGGGACAGGCTATGAACACTGAAGCTTTCTTT. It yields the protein CASSVGQAMNTEAFF.

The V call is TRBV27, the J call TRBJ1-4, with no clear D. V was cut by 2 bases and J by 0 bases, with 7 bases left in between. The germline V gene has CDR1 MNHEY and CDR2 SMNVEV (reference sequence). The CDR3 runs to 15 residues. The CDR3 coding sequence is TGTGCCAGCAGTTTAACAGTTGCAACTAATGAAAAACTGTTTTTT. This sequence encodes CASSLTVATNEKLFF. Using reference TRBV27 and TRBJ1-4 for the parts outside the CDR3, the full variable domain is EAQVTQNPRYLITVTGKKLTVTCSQNMNHEYMSWYRQDPGLGLRQIYYSMNVEVTDKGDVPEGYKVSRKEKRNFPLILESPSPNQTSLYFCASSLTVATNEKLFFGSGTQLSVL.

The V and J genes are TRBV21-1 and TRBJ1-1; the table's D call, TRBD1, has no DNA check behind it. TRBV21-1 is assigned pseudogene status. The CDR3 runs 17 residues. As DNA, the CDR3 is TGTGCCAGCAGCAAAGGGGGTGACAGGGGGCGGGGCACTGAAGCTTTCTTT. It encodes CASSKGGDRGRGTEAFF.

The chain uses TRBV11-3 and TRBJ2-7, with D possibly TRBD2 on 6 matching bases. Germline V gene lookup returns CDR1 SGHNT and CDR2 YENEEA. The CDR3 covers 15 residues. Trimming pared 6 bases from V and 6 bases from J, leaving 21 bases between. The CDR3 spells CASSRLGGASVEQYF. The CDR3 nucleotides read TGTGCCAGCAGTCGTCTAGGTGGGGCTAGCGTCGAGCAGTACTTC. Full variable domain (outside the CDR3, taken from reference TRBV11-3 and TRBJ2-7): EAGVVQSPRYKIIEKKQPVAFWCNPISGHNTLYWYLQNLGQGPELLIRYENEEAVDDSQLPKDRFSAERLKGVDSTLKIQPAELGDSAVYLCASSRLGGASVEQYFGPGTRLTVT.

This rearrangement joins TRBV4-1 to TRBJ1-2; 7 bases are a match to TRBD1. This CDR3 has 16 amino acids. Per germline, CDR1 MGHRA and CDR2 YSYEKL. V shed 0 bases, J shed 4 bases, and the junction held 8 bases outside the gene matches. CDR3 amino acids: CASSQDLTGDTYGYTF. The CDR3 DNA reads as TGCGCCAGCAGCCAAGATCTTACAGGGGATACCTATGGCTACACCTTC.

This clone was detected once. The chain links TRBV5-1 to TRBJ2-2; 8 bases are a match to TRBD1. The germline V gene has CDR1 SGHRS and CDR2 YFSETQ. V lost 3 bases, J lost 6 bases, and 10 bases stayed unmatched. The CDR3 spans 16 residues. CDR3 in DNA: TGCGCCAGCAGCTCCCTTGGACAGGGAGGAGCCGGGGAGCTGTTTTTT. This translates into CASSSLGQGGAGELFF.

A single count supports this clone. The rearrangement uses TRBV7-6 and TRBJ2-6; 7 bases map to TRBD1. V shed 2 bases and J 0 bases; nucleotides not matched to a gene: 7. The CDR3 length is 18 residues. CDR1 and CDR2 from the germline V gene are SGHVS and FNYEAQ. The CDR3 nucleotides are TGTGCCAGCAGCTTACTAGTCGGGGACAGCTCTGGGGCCAACGTCCTGACTTTC. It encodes CASSLLVGDSSGANVLTF. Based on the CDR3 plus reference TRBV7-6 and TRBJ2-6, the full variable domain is GAGVSQSPRYKVTKRGQDVALRCDPISGHVSLYWYRQALGQGPEFLTYFNYEAQQDKSGLPNDRFSAERPEGSISTLTIQRTEQRDSAMYRCASSLLVGDSSGANVLTFGAGSRLTVL.

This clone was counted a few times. CDR3 nucleotides: TGTGCCAGCAGTGTTTTTCCTTTGAGGACTAGCGGGGTAAATGAGCAGTTCTTC. Amino acids: CASSVFPLRTSGVNEQFF. The chain links TRBV6-1 to TRBJ2-1; 12 positions agree with TRBD2. The trim removed 4 bases at V and 7 bases at J, leaving 14 bases unmatched. The CDR3 consists of 18 residues. The germline gives CDR1 MNHNS, CDR2 SASEGT.

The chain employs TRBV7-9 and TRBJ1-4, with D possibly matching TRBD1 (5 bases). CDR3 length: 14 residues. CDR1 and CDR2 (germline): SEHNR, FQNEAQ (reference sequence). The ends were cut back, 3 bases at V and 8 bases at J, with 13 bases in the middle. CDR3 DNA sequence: TGTGCCAGCAGCTTTGTGCAGGGAGGGGAAAAACTGTTTTTT. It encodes CASSFVQGGEKLFF.

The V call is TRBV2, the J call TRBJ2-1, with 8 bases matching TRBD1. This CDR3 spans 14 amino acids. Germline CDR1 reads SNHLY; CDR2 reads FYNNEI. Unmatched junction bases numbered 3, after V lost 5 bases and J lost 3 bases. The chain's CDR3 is CASSLGQVYNEQFF. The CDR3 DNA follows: TGTGCCAGCAGTTTGGGACAGGTCTACAATGAGCAGTTCTTC.

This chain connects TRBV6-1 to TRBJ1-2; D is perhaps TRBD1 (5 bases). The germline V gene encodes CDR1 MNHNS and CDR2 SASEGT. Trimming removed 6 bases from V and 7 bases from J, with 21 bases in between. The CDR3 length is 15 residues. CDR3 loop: CASSPIPGTGIGYTF. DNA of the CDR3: TGTGCCAGCAGCCCCATCCCGGGGACTGGGATTGGCTACACCTTC.

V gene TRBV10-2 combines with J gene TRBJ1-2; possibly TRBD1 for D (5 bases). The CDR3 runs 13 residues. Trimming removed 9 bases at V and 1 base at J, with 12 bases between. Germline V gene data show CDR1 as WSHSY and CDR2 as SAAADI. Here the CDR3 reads CARGEGINYGYTF. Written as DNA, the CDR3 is TGCGCCAGAGGGGAGGGAATTAACTATGGCTACACCTTC.

CDR3: CASSLVGSSYNEQFF. CDR3 nucleotides: TGCGCCAGCAGCTTGGTGGGGAGCTCCTACAATGAGCAGTTCTTC. The chain carries TRBV5-1 and TRBJ2-1; tentative D call: TRBD2 (5 bases). The germline CDR1 and CDR2 sequences are SGHRS and YFSETQ. The length of the CDR3 is 15 residues. With 0 bases removed from V and 0 bases from J, the gap between germline ends came to 7 bases.

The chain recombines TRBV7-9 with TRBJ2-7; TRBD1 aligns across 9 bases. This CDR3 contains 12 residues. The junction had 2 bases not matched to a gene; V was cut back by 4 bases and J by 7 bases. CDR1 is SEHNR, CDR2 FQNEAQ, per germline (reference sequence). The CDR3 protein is CASSSGQGEQYF. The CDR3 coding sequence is TGTGCCAGCAGCTCTGGACAGGGGGAGCAGTACTTC.

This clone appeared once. Here the CDR3 DNA reads TGTGCCATCAGTGACGCAGGTGGAGAGACCCAGTACTTC. This gives the protein CAISDAGGETQYF. This sequence joins TRBV10-3 and TRBJ2-5, with no clear D. The CDR3 consists of 13 residues. V lost 3 bases and J lost 4, with 9 bases in between. Germline V lookup: CDR1 ENHRY, CDR2 SYGVKD.

The CDR3 bases are TGTGCCAGCAGCCCTTCTCAAAAACATGACAGCCCCAGCTCTGGAAACACCATATATTTT. Its translation is CASSPSQKHDSPSSGNTIYF. This chain connects TRBV7-6 to TRBJ1-3; TRBD1 is a possible D gene (5 bases). The CDR3 has 20 amino acids. Deletions cut 5 bases from V and 0 bases from J, with 26 bases between. Germline V gene sequence: CDR1 SGHVS, CDR2 FNYEAQ.

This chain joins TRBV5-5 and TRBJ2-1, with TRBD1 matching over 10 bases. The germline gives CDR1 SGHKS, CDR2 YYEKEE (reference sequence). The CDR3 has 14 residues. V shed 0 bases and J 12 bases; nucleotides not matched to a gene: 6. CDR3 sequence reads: CASSLATGGRGQFF. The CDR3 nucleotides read TGTGCCAGCAGCTTGGCGACAGGGGGCAGGGGGCAGTTCTTC. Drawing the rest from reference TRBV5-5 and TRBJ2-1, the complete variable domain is DAGVTQSPTHLIKTRGQQVTLRCSPISGHKSVSWYQQVLGQGPQFIFQYYEKEERGRGNFPDRFSARQFPNYSSELNVNALLLGDSALYLCASSLATGGRGQFFGPGTRLTVL.

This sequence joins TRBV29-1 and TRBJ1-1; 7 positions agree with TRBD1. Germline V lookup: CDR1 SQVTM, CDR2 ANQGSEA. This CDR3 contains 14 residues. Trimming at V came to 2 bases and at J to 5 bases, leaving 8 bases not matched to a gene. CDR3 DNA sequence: TGCAGCGTTGAAAGGGGGCAAGGGTCTACTGAAGCTTTCTTT. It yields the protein CSVERGQGSTEAFF.